One sample yielded the 23 T cell receptor beta chains listed below, sequenced in a study of blood T cell repertoires in COVID-19. Sequencing was performed with immunoSEQ multiplex PCR; in TCRdb, only in-frame clones are kept and a portion is missing. The repertoire holds 270,000 or so clones, with roughly 80% as singletons. The sample consisted of peripheral blood. These receptor sequences come from a human donor with COVID-19, enrolled during active disease. The donor label of this sample is uncertain.

The chain recombines TRBV28 with TRBJ2-3; possible D gene TRBD2, 5 bases. CDR1 is MDHEN, CDR2 SYDVKM, per germline. V lost 8 bases and J 0 bases, leaving 12 bases between the germline ends. This CDR3 spans 14 amino acids. CDR3 in amino acids: CASEQDLSTDTQYF. CDR3 sequence (DNA): TGTGCCAGCGAGCAGGACTTGAGCACAGATACGCAGTATTTT.

To note about this clone: A read error may account for a junction end that differs from germline. The V call is TRBV6-1, the J call TRBJ1-6; D may be TRBD1 (5 bases). Per the germline V gene, CDR1 is MNHNS and CDR2 is SASEGT. The CDR3 contains 19 residues. CDR3 loop: CASSALGGRIDSFNSPLHF. For the CDR3, the DNA is TGTGCCAGCAGTGCCCTGGGGGGACGGATTGATTCCTTTAATTCACCCCTCCACTTT.

This chain connects TRBV21-1 to TRBJ1-1; TRBD1 reflects the table's D call only, with no check against the DNA. TRBV21-1 is shown as a pseudogene. This CDR3 comprises 19 residues. In DNA form, the CDR3 reads TGTGCCAGCAGCAAAGACAACGGACAGCGGCGGAGTCGGAACACTGAAGCTTTCTTT. This gives the protein CASSKDNGQRRSRNTEAFF.

V gene TRBV2 combines with J gene TRBJ2-2, with a possible D match to TRBD2 (5 bases). Germline CDR1 is SNHLY and CDR2 is FYNNEI. V dropped 8 bases and J dropped 0 bases, with 10 bases sitting between them. The CDR3 totals 14 residues. As DNA, the CDR3 is TGTGCCAGCGCAGGACTTTCGAACACCGGGGAGCTGTTTTTT. Translation gives CASAGLSNTGELFF.

V gene TRBV7-3 combines with J gene TRBJ2-1; tentatively, D is TRBD2 (5 bases). The CDR3 sequence is 15 residues long. V was trimmed by 2 bases and J by 8 bases, leaving 16 bases between them. Germline V lookup: CDR1 SGHTA, CDR2 FQGTGA. Here the CDR3 reads CASSLPRAGQDEQFF. The CDR3 DNA is TGTGCCAGCAGCTTACCCCGCGCGGGTCAGGATGAGCAGTTCTTC.

There are a few counts of this clone. The chain joins TRBV6-1 to TRBJ1-2; perhaps TRBD1 as D (5 bases). Germline V CDR1 and CDR2: MNHNS, SASEGT. The CDR3 extends over 14 amino acids. The V gene lost 2 bases and the J gene lost 6 bases, with 13 bases spanning the gap. The DNA for the CDR3 is TGTGCCAGCAGTGAAATTTGGGGGGTCGATGGCTACACCTTC. This gives the protein CASSEIWGVDGYTF.

This clone was detected only a few times. The CDR3: CASKERFYNSPLHF. DNA for the CDR3: TGCGCCAGCAAAGAACGGTTCTATAATTCACCCCTCCACTTT. This chain connects TRBV10-2 to TRBJ1-6; D uncertain. This CDR3 has 14 residues. The germline V gene encodes CDR1 WSHSY and CDR2 SAAADI. V lost 7 bases and J 3 bases, leaving 10 bases between the germline ends.

The J gene is TRBJ1-6, the V gene TRBV3-1 (or the pseudogene TRBV3-2), with D perhaps matching TRBD1 (6 bases). V lost 8 bases and J 4 bases, leaving 12 bases between the germline ends. Germline CDR1 and CDR2: LGHDT and YNNKEL (reference sequence). The CDR3 loop spans 14 amino acids. The CDR3 region has the DNA TGTGCCAGCTCAGACAGGCGTTATAATTCACCCCTCCACTTT. Its translation: CASSDRRYNSPLHF.

The rearrangement links TRBV27 to TRBJ2-1, with 13 nucleotides matching TRBD2. Germline-derived CDR1 and CDR2 are MNHEY and SMNVEV (reference sequence). J was trimmed by 4 bases and V by 8 bases; bases with no gene match: 11. The CDR3 is made up of 17 amino acids. The CDR3 DNA sequence: TGTGCCAGCTTCGGACTAGCGGGAGTCCATATTTACAATGAGCAGTTCTTC. Translating gives CASFGLAGVHIYNEQFF.

This clone has a handful of counts. V and J are TRBV4-3 and TRBJ1-1; tentative D call: TRBD1 (5 bases). Germline V lookup: CDR1 LGHNA, CDR2 YSLEER. Trimming stripped 0 bases from V and 10 bases from J, with 15 bases between. The CDR3 length is 14 residues. CDR3 sequence reads: CASSQDVAGRRAFF. CDR3 nucleotides: TGCGCCAGCAGCCAAGATGTGGCAGGGAGGAGAGCTTTCTTT.

The chain carries TRBV9 and TRBJ2-1; 9 bases map to TRBD1. Trimming cost V 6 bases and J 7 bases; bases outside gene matches: 11. The CDR3 has 15 residues. Germline CDR1 and CDR2: SGDLS and YYNGEE. The CDR3 spells CASTMGQGPRNEQFF. CDR3 nucleotide sequence: TGTGCCAGCACCATGGGACAGGGCCCCAGGAATGAGCAGTTCTTC.

The chain has TRBV18 and TRBJ2-7; TRBD1 matches 11 bases. V lost 8 bases, J lost 2 bases, and 14 bases stayed unmatched. This CDR3 is built from 17 residues. Germline CDR1 is KGHSH and CDR2 is LQKENI. In DNA form, the CDR3 reads TGTGCCAGCACCCCGGGACAGGGGGGCGTTTGGGCCTACGAGCAGTACTTC. Translation gives CASTPGQGGVWAYEQYF.

This chain's CDR3 is CASSLQEARMYAFF. CDR3 coding DNA: TGCGCCAGCAGCTTGCAGGAGGCTAGGATGTACGCTTTCTTT. This chain joins TRBV5-1 and TRBJ1-1; D gene unclear. Germline V gene sequence: CDR1 SGHRS, CDR2 YFSETQ. The V gene lost 1 base and the J gene lost 11 bases, with 18 bases spanning the gap. This CDR3 spans 14 amino acids. Together with reference TRBV5-1 and TRBJ1-1, the CDR3 gives the full variable domain: KAGVTQTPRYLIKTRGQQVTLSCSPISGHRSVSWYQQTPGQGLQFLFEYFSETQRNKGNFPGRFSGRQFSNSRSEMNVSTLELGDSALYLCASSLQEARMYAFFGQGTRLTVV.

This sequence joins TRBV4-3 and TRBJ2-5; the match to TRBD2 covers 14 bases. Germline V gives CDR1 LGHNA, CDR2 YSLEER. V shed 4 bases and J 5 bases; nucleotides not matched to a gene: 6. CDR3 length: 16 residues. CDR3 region: CASSPRRTSGGETQYF. The CDR3, as DNA: TGCGCCAGCAGCCCCCGACGGACTAGCGGGGGGGAGACCCAGTACTTC.

The rearrangement uses TRBV12-5 and TRBJ1-5; D is undetermined. The V gene's germline CDR1 is LGHNT and CDR2 FRNRAP. The V end was cut by 5 bases, the J end by 4 bases, with 9 bases between. This CDR3 contains 13 residues. As DNA, the CDR3 is TGTGCTAGTGGTGTGACGGGGAATCAGCCCCAGCATTTT. Translation gives CASGVTGNQPQHF.

This clone was counted only a few times. The chain combines TRBV7-9 with TRBJ1-1, with D uncertain. The CDR3 is 12 amino acids. The ends were cut back, 6 bases at V and 4 bases at J, with 9 bases in the middle. Germline values: CDR1 SEHNR, CDR2 FQNEAQ (reference sequence). CDR3 nucleotide sequence: TGTGCCAGCAGTCAGAGGAGCACTGAAGCTTTCTTT. It codes for CASSQRSTEAFF.

The chain has TRBV13 and TRBJ1-2; D remains ambiguous. V dropped 5 bases and J dropped 8 bases, with 12 bases sitting between them. This CDR3 is built from 12 residues. Looked up from germline, CDR1 is PRHDT and CDR2 is FYEKMQ (reference sequence). CDR3 region: CASSPEAGGYTF. For the CDR3, the DNA is TGTGCCAGCAGCCCCGAGGCCGGAGGCTACACCTTC.

The chain is built from TRBV5-1 and TRBJ2-5; TRBD2 agrees at 14 bases. CDR1 and CDR2 from the germline V gene are SGHRS and YFSETQ. After removal of 4 bases from V and 3 bases from J, the junction contained 5 bases not matched to a gene. The CDR3 spans 16 residues. CDR3 region: CASSRGLAGDEETQYF. CDR3 DNA: TGCGCCAGCAGCCGGGGACTAGCGGGAGACGAAGAGACCCAGTACTTC.

This clone was recorded once. The chain carries TRBV19 and TRBJ2-2; a weak D match, TRBD2 (5 bases). The germline CDR1 and CDR2 sequences are LNHDA and SQIVND (reference sequence). The CDR3 runs 18 residues. Between the trimmed V and J ends, which lost 6 bases and 0 bases, there was a span of 20 bases. As DNA, the CDR3 is TGTGCCAGTAGCCCTCGCTTTGGCGGGCCCGCGAACACCGGGGAGCTGTTTTTT. Its protein product is CASSPRFGGPANTGELFF.

This chain connects TRBV28 to TRBJ1-4; TRBD1 matches at 9 bases. Germline values: CDR1 MDHEN, CDR2 SYDVKM. V dropped 3 bases and J dropped 8; count of bases not matched to a gene: 7. The length of the CDR3 is 15 residues. The CDR3: CASSFPGTGREKLFF. For the CDR3, the DNA is TGTGCCAGCAGTTTCCCCGGGACAGGGCGGGAAAAACTGTTTTTT.

This clone was seen once. This chain uses TRBV5-1 with TRBJ2-7, with 11 bases fitting TRBD2. This CDR3 has 14 residues. The germline gives CDR1 SGHRS, CDR2 YFSETQ. V gave up 5 bases and J gave up 2 bases; unmatched junction bases: 3. The CDR3 loop reads CASRELAGAYEQYF. CDR3 DNA: TGCGCCAGCAGGGAACTAGCGGGAGCCTACGAGCAGTACTTC. The entire variable domain, with the rest obtained from reference TRBV5-1 and TRBJ2-7, is as follows: KAGVTQTPRYLIKTRGQQVTLSCSPISGHRSVSWYQQTPGQGLQFLFEYFSETQRNKGNFPGRFSGRQFSNSRSEMNVSTLELGDSALYLCASRELAGAYEQYFGPGTRLTVT.

The sample holds a few counts of this clone. The chain combines TRBV7-2 with TRBJ1-1, with D possibly being TRBD1 (5 bases). The CDR3 sequence is 15 residues long. CDR1 SGHTA and CDR2 FQGNSA come from the germline V gene. Trimming left V 4 bases short and J 4 bases short, with 16 bases between. CDR3 nucleotides: TGTGCCAGCAGCTACGCCGGCGGGGCGGTCACTGAAGCTTTCTTT. It encodes CASSYAGGAVTEAFF.

The V and J genes are TRBV13 and TRBJ1-1, with D possibly being TRBD1 (6 bases). Trimming shortened V by 0 bases and J by 1 base, and 6 bases separated the two germline ends. The germline gives CDR1 PRHDT, CDR2 FYEKMQ (reference sequence). The CDR3 sequence is 14 residues long. CDR3: CASSLGGANTEAFF. The CDR3 DNA reads TGTGCCAGCAGCTTAGGGGGGGCGAACACTGAAGCTTTCTTT.